This TCR beta chain is from a study of blood T cell repertoires in COVID-19. Libraries were prepared by immunoSEQ multiplex PCR; TCRdb keeps only in-frame clonotypes and omits some of them. This sample carries approximately 220,000 clones, 75% to 90% of them seen once, and the ten largest clones take roughly 4%. The TCR was taken from a woman aged 25 to 45 who had been exposed to COVID-19. What was sequenced was PBMCs or T cells enriched from blood (not recorded which).

The CDR3 region is CASSEGTAGRNTIYF. CDR3 nucleotide sequence: TGTGCCAGTAGTGAAGGGACCGCGGGGAGAAACACCATATATTTT. J is TRBJ1-3 and V is TRBV19, with a tentative D call TRBD1 (5 bases). This CDR3 comprises 15 residues. With 5 bases removed from V and 5 bases from J, the gap between germline ends came to 16 bases. CDR1 and CDR2 (germline): LNHDA, SQIVND (reference sequence). The variable domain in full, with the rest retrieved from reference TRBV19 and TRBJ1-3, is DGGITQSPKYLFRKEGQNVTLSCEQNLNHDAMYWYRQDPGQGLRLIYYSQIVNDFQKGDIAEGYSVSREKKESFPLTVTSAQKNPTAFYLCASSEGTAGRNTIYFGEGSWLTVV.